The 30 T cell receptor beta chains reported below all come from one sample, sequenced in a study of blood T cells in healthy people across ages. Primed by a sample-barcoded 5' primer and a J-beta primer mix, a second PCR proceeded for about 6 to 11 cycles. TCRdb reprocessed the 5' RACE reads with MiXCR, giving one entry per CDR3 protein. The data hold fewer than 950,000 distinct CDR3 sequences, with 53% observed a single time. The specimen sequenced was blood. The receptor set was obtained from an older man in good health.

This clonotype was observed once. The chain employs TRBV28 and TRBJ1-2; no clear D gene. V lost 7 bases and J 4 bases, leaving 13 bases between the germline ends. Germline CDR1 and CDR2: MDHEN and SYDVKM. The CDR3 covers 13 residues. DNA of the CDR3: TGTGCCAGCACCCCACTCATGAGCTATGGCTACACCTTC. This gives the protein CASTPLMSYGYTF.

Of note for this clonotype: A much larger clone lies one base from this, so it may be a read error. The CDR3 DNA is TGTGCCACCGTAGGGGACTATCACGAGACCCAGTACTTC. This codes for CATVGDYHETQYF. J is TRBJ2-5 and V is TRBV6-1; 7 bases are a match to TRBD2. The CDR3 spans 13 residues. Per germline, CDR1 MNHNS and CDR2 SASEGT. The J segment lost 5 bases and the V segment lost 10 bases, leaving 10 bases of the junction unmatched.

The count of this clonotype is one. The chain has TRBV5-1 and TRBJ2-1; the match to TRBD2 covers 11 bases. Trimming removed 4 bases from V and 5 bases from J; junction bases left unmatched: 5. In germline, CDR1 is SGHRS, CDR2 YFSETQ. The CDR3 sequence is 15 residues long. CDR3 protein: CASSGGLAVHNEQFF. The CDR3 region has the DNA TGCGCCAGCAGCGGGGGACTAGCGGTTCACAATGAGCAGTTCTTC.

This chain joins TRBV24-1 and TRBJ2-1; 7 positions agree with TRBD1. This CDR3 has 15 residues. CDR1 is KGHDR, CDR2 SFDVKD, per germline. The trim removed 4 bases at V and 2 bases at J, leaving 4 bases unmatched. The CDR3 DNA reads TGTGCCACCAGTGAGCCGACAGGGACCTACAATGAGCAGTTCTTC. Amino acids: CATSEPTGTYNEQFF.

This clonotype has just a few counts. DNA of the CDR3: TGCAGTGCTAGAGATGACAGGGGGAGACACAGATACGCGTATTTT. As protein: CSARDDRGRHRYAYF. The rearrangement links TRBV20-1 to TRBJ2-3; 9 bases are shared with TRBD1. Germline V gives CDR1 DFQATT, CDR2 SNEGSKA (reference sequence). The CDR3 consists of 15 residues. V shed 0 bases, J shed 14 bases, and the junction held 15 bases outside the gene matches.

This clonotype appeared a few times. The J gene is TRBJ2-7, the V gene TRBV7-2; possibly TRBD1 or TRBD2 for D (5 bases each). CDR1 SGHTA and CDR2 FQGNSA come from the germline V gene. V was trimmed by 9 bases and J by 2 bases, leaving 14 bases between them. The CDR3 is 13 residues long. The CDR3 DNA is TGTGCCAGTAGAGGGGTCGGTCCCTACGAGCAGTACTTC. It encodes CASRGVGPYEQYF.

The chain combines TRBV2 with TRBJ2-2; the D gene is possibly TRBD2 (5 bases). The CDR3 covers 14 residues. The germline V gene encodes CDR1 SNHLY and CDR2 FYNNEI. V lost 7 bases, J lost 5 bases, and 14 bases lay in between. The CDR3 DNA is TGTGCCAGCACACCGAGGGCTGGGACCGGGGAGCTGTTTTTT. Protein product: CASTPRAGTGELFF.

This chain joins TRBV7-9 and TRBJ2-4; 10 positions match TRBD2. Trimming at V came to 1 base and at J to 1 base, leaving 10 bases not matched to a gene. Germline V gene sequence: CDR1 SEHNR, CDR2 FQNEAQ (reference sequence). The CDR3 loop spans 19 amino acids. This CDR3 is CASSLGPSGSRGAKNIQYF. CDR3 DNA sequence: TGTGCCAGCAGCTTAGGTCCTAGCGGGAGTAGGGGGGCCAAAAACATTCAGTACTTC.

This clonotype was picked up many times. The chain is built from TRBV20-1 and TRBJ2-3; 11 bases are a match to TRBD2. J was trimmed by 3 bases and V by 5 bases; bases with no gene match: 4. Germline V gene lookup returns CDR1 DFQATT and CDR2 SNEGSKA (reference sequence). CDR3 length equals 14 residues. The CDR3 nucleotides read TGCAGTGCTCCGACTAGCGGGATTACAGATACGCAGTATTTT. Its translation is CSAPTSGITDTQYF.

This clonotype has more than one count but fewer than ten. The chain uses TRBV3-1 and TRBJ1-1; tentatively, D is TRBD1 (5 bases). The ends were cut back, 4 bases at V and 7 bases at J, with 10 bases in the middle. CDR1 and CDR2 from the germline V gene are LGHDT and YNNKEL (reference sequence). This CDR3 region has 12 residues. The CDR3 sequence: CASSRRQREAFF. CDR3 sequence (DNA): TGTGCCAGCAGCCGAAGACAGCGTGAAGCTTTCTTT. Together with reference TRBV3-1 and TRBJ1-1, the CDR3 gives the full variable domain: DTAVSQTPKYLVTQMGNDKSIKCEQNLGHDTMYWYKQDSKKFLKIMFSYNNKELIINETVPNRFSPKSPDKAHLNLHINSLELGDSAVYFCASSRRQREAFFGQGTRLTVV.

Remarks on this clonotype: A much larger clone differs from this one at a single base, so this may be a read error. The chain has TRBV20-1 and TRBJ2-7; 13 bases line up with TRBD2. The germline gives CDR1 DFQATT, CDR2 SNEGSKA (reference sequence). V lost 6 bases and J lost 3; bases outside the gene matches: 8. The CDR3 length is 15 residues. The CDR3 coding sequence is TGCAGTGCCGCTATTACTAGCGGGAGGGTCTACGAGCAGTACTTC. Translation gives CSAAITSGRVYEQYF.

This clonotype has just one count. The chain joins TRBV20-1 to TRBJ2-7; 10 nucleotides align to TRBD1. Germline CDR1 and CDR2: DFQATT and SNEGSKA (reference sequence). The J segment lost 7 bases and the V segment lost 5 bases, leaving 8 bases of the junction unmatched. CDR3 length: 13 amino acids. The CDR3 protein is CSAPGTGAWEQYF. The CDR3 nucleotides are TGCAGTGCTCCCGGGACAGGGGCCTGGGAGCAGTACTTC.

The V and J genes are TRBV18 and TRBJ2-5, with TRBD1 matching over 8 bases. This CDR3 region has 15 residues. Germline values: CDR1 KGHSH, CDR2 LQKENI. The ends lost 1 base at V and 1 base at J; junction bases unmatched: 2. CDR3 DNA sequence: TGTGCCAGCTCACCACTAACAGGGGGCCAAGAGACCCAGTACTTC. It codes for CASSPLTGGQETQYF.

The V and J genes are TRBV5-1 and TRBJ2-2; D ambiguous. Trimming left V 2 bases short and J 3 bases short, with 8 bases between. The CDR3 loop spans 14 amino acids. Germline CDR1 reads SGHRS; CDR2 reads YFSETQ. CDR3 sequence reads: CASSFPLDTGELFF. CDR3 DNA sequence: TGCGCCAGCAGCTTTCCACTCGACACCGGGGAGCTGTTTTTT.

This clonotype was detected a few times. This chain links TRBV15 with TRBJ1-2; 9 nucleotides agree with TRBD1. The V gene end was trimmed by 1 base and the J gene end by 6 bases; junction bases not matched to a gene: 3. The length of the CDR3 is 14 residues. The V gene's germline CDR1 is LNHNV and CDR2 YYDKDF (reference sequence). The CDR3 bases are TGTGCCACCAGCAGAGGACAGGGGGAAAATGGCTACACCTTC. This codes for CATSRGQGENGYTF.

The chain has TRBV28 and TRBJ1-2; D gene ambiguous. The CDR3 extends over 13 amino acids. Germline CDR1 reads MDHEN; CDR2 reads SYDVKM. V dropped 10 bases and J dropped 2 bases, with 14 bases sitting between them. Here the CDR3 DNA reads TGTGCCACCCAAGGTACAGCGAACTATGGCTACACCTTC. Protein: CATQGTANYGYTF.

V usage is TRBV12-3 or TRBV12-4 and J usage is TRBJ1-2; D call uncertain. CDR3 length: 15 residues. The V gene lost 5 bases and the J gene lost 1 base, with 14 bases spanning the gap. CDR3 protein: CASSVLPDLNYGYTF. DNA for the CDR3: TGTGCCAGCAGTGTGCTCCCAGACCTTAACTATGGCTACACCTTC.

The CDR3 region is CASSLALTLGETQYF. For the CDR3, the DNA is TGTGCCAGCAGCTTAGCGCTGACGCTCGGAGAGACCCAGTACTTC. V usage is TRBV7-2 and J usage is TRBJ2-5; D unresolved. This CDR3 spans 15 amino acids. V was clipped by 0 bases and J by 4 bases, with 12 bases between them. Germline assignment: CDR1 SGHTA and CDR2 FQGNSA.

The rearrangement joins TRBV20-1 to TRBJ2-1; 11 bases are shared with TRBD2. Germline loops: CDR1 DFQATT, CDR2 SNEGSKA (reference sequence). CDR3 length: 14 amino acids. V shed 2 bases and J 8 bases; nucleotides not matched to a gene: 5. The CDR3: CSARRLAGSDEQFF. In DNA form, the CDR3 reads TGCAGTGCTAGAAGACTAGCGGGAAGTGATGAGCAGTTCTTC.

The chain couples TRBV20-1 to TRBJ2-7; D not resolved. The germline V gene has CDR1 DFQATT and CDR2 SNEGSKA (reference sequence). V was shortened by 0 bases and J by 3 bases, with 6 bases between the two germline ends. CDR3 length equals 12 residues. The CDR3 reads CSARDLIYEQYF. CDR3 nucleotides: TGCAGTGCTAGAGATCTCATCTACGAGCAGTACTTC.

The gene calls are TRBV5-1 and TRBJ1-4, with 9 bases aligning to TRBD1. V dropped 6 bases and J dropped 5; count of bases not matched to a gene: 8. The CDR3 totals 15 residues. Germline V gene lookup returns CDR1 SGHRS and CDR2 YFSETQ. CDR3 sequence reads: CASNSSGTGNEKLFF. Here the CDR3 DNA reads TGCGCCAGCAACTCCTCCGGGACAGGGAATGAAAAACTGTTTTTT.

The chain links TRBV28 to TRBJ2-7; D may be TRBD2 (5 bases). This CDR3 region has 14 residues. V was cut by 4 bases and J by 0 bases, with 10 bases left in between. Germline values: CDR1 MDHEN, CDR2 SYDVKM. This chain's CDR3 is CASSSGGRSYEQYF. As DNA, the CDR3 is TGTGCCAGCAGTTCCGGAGGCCGCTCCTACGAGCAGTACTTC. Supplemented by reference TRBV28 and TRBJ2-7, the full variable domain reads DVKVTQSSRYLVKRTGEKVFLECVQDMDHENMFWYRQDPGLGLRLIYFSYDVKMKEKGDIPEGYSVSREKKERFSLILESASTNQTSMYLCASSSGGRSYEQYFGPGTRLTVT.

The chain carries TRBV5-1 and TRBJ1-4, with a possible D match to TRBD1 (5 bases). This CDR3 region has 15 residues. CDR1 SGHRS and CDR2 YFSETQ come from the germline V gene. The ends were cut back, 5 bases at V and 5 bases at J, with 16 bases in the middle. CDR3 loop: CASSPRSGGNEKLFF. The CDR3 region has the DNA TGCGCCAGCAGTCCCCGGAGCGGGGGGAATGAAAAACTGTTTTTT.

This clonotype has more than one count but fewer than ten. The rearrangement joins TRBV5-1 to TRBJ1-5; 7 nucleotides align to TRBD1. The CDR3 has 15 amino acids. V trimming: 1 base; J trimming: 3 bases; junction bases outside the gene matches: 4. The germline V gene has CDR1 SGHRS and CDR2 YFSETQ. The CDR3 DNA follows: TGCGCCAGCAGCTTGACAGGGGCTATCAATCAGCCCCAGCATTTT. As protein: CASSLTGAINQPQHF.

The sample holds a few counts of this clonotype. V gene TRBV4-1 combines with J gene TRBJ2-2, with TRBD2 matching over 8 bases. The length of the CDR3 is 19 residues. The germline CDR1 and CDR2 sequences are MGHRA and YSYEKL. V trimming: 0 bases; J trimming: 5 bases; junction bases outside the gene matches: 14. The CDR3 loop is CASSQDRPQTSVWTGELFF. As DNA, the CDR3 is TGCGCCAGCAGCCAAGACCGTCCCCAGACTAGCGTCTGGACCGGGGAGCTGTTTTTT.

The CDR3 loop reads CSARKDRSSYEQYF. The DNA of the CDR3 is TGCAGTGCTAGGAAGGACAGGAGCTCCTACGAGCAGTACTTC. This chain joins TRBV20-1 and TRBJ2-7; TRBD1 matches at 7 bases. Germline CDR1 reads DFQATT; CDR2 reads SNEGSKA (reference sequence). CDR3 length equals 14 residues. V shed 3 bases and J 0 bases; nucleotides not matched to a gene: 5.

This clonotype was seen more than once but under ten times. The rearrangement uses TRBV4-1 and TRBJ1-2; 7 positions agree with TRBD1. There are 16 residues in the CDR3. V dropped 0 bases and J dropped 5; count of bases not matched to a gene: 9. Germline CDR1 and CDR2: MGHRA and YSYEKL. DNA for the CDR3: TGCGCCAGCAGCCAAGATGGGGACAGAGGGAGGTATGGCTACACCTTC. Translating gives CASSQDGDRGRYGYTF.

The CDR3 sequence: CATSTSRGAALFYEQYF. The DNA for the CDR3 is TGTGCCACCAGCACCTCCCGGGGGGCGGCACTTTTCTACGAGCAGTACTTC. The chain recombines TRBV15 with TRBJ2-7; D is perhaps TRBD2 (7 bases). Germline V gives CDR1 LNHNV, CDR2 YYDKDF (reference sequence). This CDR3 comprises 17 residues. Trimming took off 4 bases at V and 3 bases at J, with 22 bases between the two ends.

The CDR3: CASSLDDRNTGELFF. As DNA, the CDR3 is TGTGCCAGCAGCTTAGACGACAGGAACACCGGGGAGCTGTTTTTT. The chain joins TRBV7-9 to TRBJ2-2, with D perhaps matching TRBD1 (5 bases). Per the germline V gene, CDR1 is SEHNR and CDR2 is FQNEAQ (reference sequence). V gave up 1 base and J gave up 1 base, with 7 bases separating them. This CDR3 region has 15 residues.

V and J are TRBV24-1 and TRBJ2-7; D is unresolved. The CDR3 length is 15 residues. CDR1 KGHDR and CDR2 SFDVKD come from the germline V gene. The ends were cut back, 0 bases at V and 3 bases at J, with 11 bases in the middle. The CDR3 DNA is TGTGCCACCAGTGATTTGAAGGGAAATCACTACGAGCAGTACTTC. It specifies CATSDLKGNHYEQYF.